Included here is one T cell receptor beta chain sequence, with context. These data are taken from a study of patients and donors after allogeneic stem cell transplantation. Trimming pared 0 bases from V and 0 bases from J, leaving 13 bases between. The CDR3 spans 16 residues. Germline CDR1 is SGHRS and CDR2 is YFSETQ. TCRdb reanalysed the RT-PCR reads using MiXCR and keeps one entry per CDR3 protein. The sample has hundreds of thousands of distinct CDR3 sequences; around 40% are singletons. Sequences were obtained from blood, either unsorted or a sorted T cell fraction (not recorded which). The chain joins TRBV5-1 to TRBJ2-7; possibly TRBD2 for D (6 bases). The sequence came from a human donor who was either an allogeneic HSCT recipient or a stem cell or donor lymphocyte infusion donor (not recorded which). It is not recorded whose cells these are; they may come from a transplant donor. CDR3 protein: CASSLVGTLSSYEQYF. Here the CDR3 DNA reads TGCGCCAGCAGCTTGGTCGGGACTCTGAGCTCCTACGAGCAGTACTTC.